These 27 T cell receptor beta chains were all obtained from the same sample, sequenced in a study of metastatic and nonmetastatic thyroid tumors. The entire patient cohort was treatment-naive prior to thyroid surgery. MiXCR was used by TCRdb to re-call the PCR reads. Here the sample spans tens of thousands of clones, more than 20% being singletons. The sequenced sample consisted of tumor tissue. Receptor source: a male donor with papillary thyroid cancer or a benign thyroid nodule (not recorded which). Some clones in this sample may be carry-over from other donors' samples.

This clone came up a few times. Given a much more abundant clone one base away, this may be a read error. V and J are TRBV10-1 and TRBJ2-1, with D hard to call. The ends were cut back, 3 bases at V and 7 bases at J, with 7 bases in the middle. This CDR3 region has 12 residues. Germline values: CDR1 WNHNN, CDR2 SYGVQD (reference sequence). CDR3 coding DNA: TGCGCCAGCAGTGACTGGGGAAATGAGCAGTTCTTC. Its protein is CASSDWGNEQFF.

This clone was seen ten or more times. This chain joins TRBV7-9 and TRBJ2-7; 9 positions agree with TRBD1. In germline, CDR1 is SEHNR, CDR2 FQNEAQ (reference sequence). With 5 bases clipped from V and 3 bases from J, the junction kept 8 bases outside the gene matches. This CDR3 has 15 amino acids. CDR3 nucleotide sequence: TGTGCCAGCAGCCCCCTCGACAGGGGGGGCTACGAGCAGTACTTC. Protein: CASSPLDRGGYEQYF.

This clone has at least ten counts. The V gene is TRBV6-2 or TRBV6-3, the J gene TRBJ1-2, with D possibly being TRBD1 (6 bases). Germline V gene sequence: CDR1 MNHEY, CDR2 SVGEGT. The CDR3 spans 13 residues. With 4 bases removed from V and 4 bases from J, the gap between germline ends came to 10 bases. The CDR3, as DNA: TGTGCCAGCAGTTCAGGGGCGCCCTATGGCTACACCTTC. Protein: CASSSGAPYGYTF.

This clone came up many times. This chain joins TRBV20-1 and TRBJ1-4; D perhaps matches TRBD1 (6 bases). Looked up from germline, CDR1 is DFQATT and CDR2 is SNEGSKA (reference sequence). The CDR3 runs to 13 residues. Trimming left V 6 bases short and J 5 bases short, with 13 bases between. The CDR3 DNA reads as TGCAGTGCCGTGCCAGGGGCGAATGAAAAACTGTTTTTT. It codes for CSAVPGANEKLFF.

This clone showed up just a few times. The chain uses TRBV6-2 or TRBV6-3 and TRBJ2-7; 7 bases line up with TRBD2. Germline V gives CDR1 MNHEY, CDR2 SVGEGT. V was clipped by 2 bases and J by 2 bases; unmatched bases: 12. This CDR3 contains 17 residues. The chain's CDR3 is CASSYRFTSVFTYEQYF. The CDR3 DNA sequence: TGTGCCAGCAGTTACCGATTTACTAGCGTCTTCACCTACGAGCAGTACTTC.

The sample holds many counts of this clone. The chain employs TRBV6-6 and TRBJ1-2; a possible D gene is TRBD1 (6 bases). The CDR3 loop spans 13 amino acids. Trimming cost V 2 bases and J 11 bases, with 15 bases left between them. Per the germline V gene, CDR1 is MNHNY and CDR2 is SVGAGI (reference sequence). The CDR3: CASSYRDTSGYTF. CDR3 in DNA: TGTGCCAGCAGTTACCGGGACACCTCCGGTTACACCTTC.

This clone was detected many times. V gene TRBV7-9 combines with J gene TRBJ2-1; D remains unclear. This CDR3 has 13 amino acids. Germline V gene lookup returns CDR1 SEHNR and CDR2 FQNEAQ (reference sequence). Trimming took off 1 base at V and 8 bases at J, with 9 bases between the two ends. CDR3 sequence reads: CASSLDFSHEQFF. The CDR3 nucleotides read TGTGCCAGCAGCTTAGATTTTTCCCATGAGCAGTTCTTC. The full variable domain, rest sourced from reference TRBV7-9 and TRBJ2-1, is DTGVSQNPRHKITKRGQNVTFRCDPISEHNRLYWYRQTLGQGPEFLTYFQNEAQLEKSRLLSDRFSAERPKGSFSTLEIQRTEQGDSAMYLCASSLDFSHEQFFGPGTRLTVL.

The chain recombines TRBV10-1 with TRBJ2-1; TRBD2 matches at 7 bases. Unmatched junction bases numbered 3, after V lost 5 bases and J lost 8 bases. This CDR3 contains 12 residues. Germline CDR1 reads WNHNN; CDR2 reads SYGVQD (reference sequence). The CDR3 bases are TGCGCCAGCAGTAGCGGGAACGATGAGCAGTTCTTC. Protein product: CASSSGNDEQFF.

With respect to this clone: One base away lies a much larger clone, so this may be a sequencing read error. The rearrangement links TRBV5-4 to TRBJ2-5; 7 positions match TRBD2. Germline V gene sequence: CDR1 SGHNT, CDR2 YYREEE (reference sequence). The J segment lost 1 base and the V segment lost 0 bases, leaving 9 bases of the junction unmatched. The CDR3 loop spans 17 amino acids. The CDR3 protein is CASSLGGLSGLQETQYF. CDR3 bases: TGTGCCAGCAGCTTGGGGGGACTATCGGGGCTCCAAGAGACCCAGTACTTC. Using reference TRBV5-4 and TRBJ2-5 for the parts outside the CDR3, the full variable domain is ETGVTQSPTHLIKTRGQQVTLRCSSQSGHNTVSWYQQALGQGPQFIFQYYREEENGRGNFPPRFSGLQFPNYSSELNVNALELDDSALYLCASSLGGLSGLQETQYFGPGTRLLVL.

By sample fraction, this clone is medium-sized. CDR3 sequence (DNA): TGCGCCAGCAGCCAAGACAGGGCCCTAAACACGCAGTATTTT. Residues: CASSQDRALNTQYF. The chain combines TRBV4-1 with TRBJ2-3, with D possibly TRBD1 on 5 matching bases. Germline values: CDR1 MGHRA, CDR2 YSYEKL. This CDR3 spans 14 amino acids. Trimming took 0 bases from V and 9 from J, leaving 13 bases between them.

The chain has TRBV6-4 and TRBJ2-3; no reliable D call. The CDR3 covers 16 residues. CDR1 MRHNA and CDR2 SNTAGT come from the germline V gene. V was cut by 3 bases and J by 5 bases, with 18 bases left in between. For the CDR3, the DNA is TGTGCCAGCAGTGAACCCTATGGACCATTCAGAGATACGCAGTATTTT. It specifies CASSEPYGPFRDTQYF.

This clone was detected ten times or more. The chain uses TRBV7-2 and TRBJ2-7, with 11 bases fitting TRBD2. V dropped 1 base and J dropped 5; count of bases not matched to a gene: 4. This CDR3 region has 15 residues. The V gene's germline CDR1 is SGHTA and CDR2 FQGNSA. The CDR3 DNA reads as TGTGCCAGCAGCTTAGTACTAGCGGGAGTAAACGAGCAGTACTTC. Encoded protein: CASSLVLAGVNEQYF. The variable domain in full, completed from reference TRBV7-2 and TRBJ2-7, reads GAGVSQSPSNKVTEKGKDVELRCDPISGHTALYWYRQSLGQGLEFLIYFQGNSAPDKSGLPSDRFSAERTGGSVSTLTIQRTQQEDSAVYLCASSLVLAGVNEQYFGPGTRLTVT.

This clone showed up many times. This chain links TRBV7-2 with TRBJ2-3, with 9 nucleotides matching TRBD1. The CDR3 is 17 amino acids. V was clipped by 5 bases and J by 1 base; unmatched bases: 10. Germline CDR1 SGHTA, CDR2 FQGNSA. The CDR3 DNA sequence: TGTGCCAGCAGCCCCATGATCCGGACAGGGGGCACAGATACGCAGTATTTT. The encoded protein is CASSPMIRTGGTDTQYF.

This clone appeared a few times. A much larger clone lies one base from this, so it may be a read error. This sample includes further DNA sequences coding for the same CDR3. The chain uses TRBV29-1 and TRBJ1-1, with D unresolved. Deletions cut 4 bases from V and 0 bases from J, with 6 bases between. CDR1 and CDR2 from the germline V gene are SQVTM and ANQGSEA. The CDR3 length is 12 residues. The CDR3: CSVGAMNTEAFF. Written as DNA, the CDR3 is TGCAGCGTTGGTGCGATGAACACTGAAGCTTTCTTT. Full variable domain (outside the CDR3, taken from reference TRBV29-1 and TRBJ1-1): SAVISQKPSRDICQRGTSLTIQCQVDSQVTMMFWYRQQPGQSLTLIATANQGSEATYESGFVIDKFPISRPNLTFSTLTVSNMSPEDSSIYLCSVGAMNTEAFFGQGTRLTVV.

On this clone itself: A read error may produce the germline difference seen at one junction end. The rearrangement links TRBV10-3 to TRBJ1-1, with D possibly being TRBD1 (5 bases). Germline CDR1 is ENHRY and CDR2 is SYGVKD. The CDR3 contains 16 residues. The CDR3 DNA reads TGTGCCTCCCATAGGGGCTATGTTTGGGGGAACACTGAATCTTTCTTT. Translating gives CASHRGYVWGNTESFF.

In this sample, this clone turned up a few times. This sequence joins TRBV19 and TRBJ2-7; D may be TRBD1 (5 bases). The CDR3 contains 13 residues. Germline CDR1 is LNHDA and CDR2 is SQIVND (reference sequence). V lost 3 bases, J lost 4 bases, and 10 bases lay in between. The CDR3 sequence: CASSMEGVYEQYF. CDR3 coding DNA: TGTGCCAGTAGTATGGAAGGGGTATACGAGCAGTACTTC. Combining the CDR3 with reference TRBV19 and TRBJ2-7 gives the whole variable domain DGGITQSPKYLFRKEGQNVTLSCEQNLNHDAMYWYRQDPGQGLRLIYYSQIVNDFQKGDIAEGYSVSREKKESFPLTVTSAQKNPTAFYLCASSMEGVYEQYFGPGTRLTVT.

This clone was picked up many times. V and J are TRBV18 and TRBJ2-3; unclear D gene. CDR3 length: 12 amino acids. Trimming left V 2 bases short and J 8 bases short, with 8 bases between. The germline gives CDR1 KGHSH, CDR2 LQKENI. The CDR3 region has the DNA TGTGCCAGCTCACCAGGGGTTGGTACGCAGTATTTT. Its protein product is CASSPGVGTQYF.

Details on this clone: A single base separates this from a much larger clone, so it may be a read error. The chain has TRBV29-1 and TRBJ2-7; D is possibly TRBD2 (5 bases). Germline CDR1 reads SQVTM; CDR2 reads ANQGSEA. The CDR3 is 15 residues long. Trimming left V 2 bases short and J 6 bases short, with 20 bases between. This CDR3 reads CSVEFAVGPGSEQYF. CDR3 nucleotide sequence: TGCAGCGTTGAATTCGCAGTGGGTCCTGGGAGCGAGCAGTACTTC.

In regard to this clone: Germline is not matched at one junction end, which may reflect a read error. The rearrangement links TRBV11-1 to TRBJ2-7; 7 nucleotides match TRBD2. Germline V gene sequence: CDR1 SGHAT, CDR2 FQDESV (reference sequence). The CDR3 totals 16 residues. CDR3 sequence reads: CASTLTSGGENYDQYF. The CDR3 DNA is TGTGCCAGCACCTTAACCTCTGGGGGGGAGAACTACGACCAGTACTTC.

This clone was picked up a small number of times. This may be a read error: a much more frequent sequence differs by one nucleotide. This sequence joins TRBV10-3 and TRBJ1-1; TRBD1 matches 7 bases. V dropped 3 bases and J dropped 0; count of bases not matched to a gene: 7. This CDR3 has 16 residues. Looked up from germline, CDR1 is ENHRY and CDR2 is SYGVKD. The DNA of the CDR3 is TGTGCCATCAGTGACTCCTTACAGGGGATGAACACTGAAGCTTTCTTT. This sequence encodes CAISDSLQGMNTEAFF.

Points on this clone: This sequence may be a read error, since a much larger clone differs from it by one base. Other nucleotide sequences from this sample produce the same CDR3. The chain links TRBV12-3 or TRBV12-4 to TRBJ1-5; the D is unclear. The germline V and J ends were trimmed by 6 bases and 10 bases, with 10 bases remaining between them. The CDR3 runs to 11 residues. CDR3 nucleotides: TGTGCCAGCAGCCGCTCGGGTCCCCAGCATTTT. Residues: CASSRSGPQHF.

The V gene is TRBV28, the J gene TRBJ2-3; TRBD1 is a possible D gene (6 bases). The ends were cut back, 5 bases at V and 6 bases at J, with 18 bases in the middle. CDR1 is MDHEN and CDR2 is SYDVKM in the germline V gene. The CDR3 is 15 residues long. DNA for the CDR3: TGTGCCAGCAGTGCCCCCAGGGGCGCCTCTGATACGCAGTATTTT. Its translation: CASSAPRGASDTQYF. Looking up the rest from reference TRBV28 and TRBJ2-3 gives the full variable domain: DVKVTQSSRYLVKRTGEKVFLECVQDMDHENMFWYRQDPGLGLRLIYFSYDVKMKEKGDIPEGYSVSREKKERFSLILESASTNQTSMYLCASSAPRGASDTQYFGPGTRLTVL.

Remarks on this clone: With a much larger clone just one base away, this may be a read error. The chain links TRBV19 to TRBJ2-6; TRBD1 is a possible D gene (6 bases). The germline V and J ends were trimmed by 5 bases and 0 bases, with 14 bases remaining between them. The germline CDR1 and CDR2 sequences are LNHDA and SQIVND (reference sequence). The length of the CDR3 is 17 residues. The CDR3 DNA is TGTGCCAGTAGTGGAACAGGGTATGCCTCTGGGGCCAACGTCCTGACTTTC. Encoded protein: CASSGTGYASGANVLTF.

In the case of this clone: An end of the junction does not agree with germline; a read error may underlie this. V and J are TRBV12-3 or TRBV12-4 and TRBJ2-3, with 9 bases matching TRBD1. This CDR3 has 17 amino acids. In DNA form, the CDR3 reads TGTTCCAGCAGCCGCCGGACAGGGGTCTTCAGAGCAGATACGCAGTATTTT. Its protein product is CSSSRRTGVFRADTQYF.

This clone is labeled medium-sized. The chain couples TRBV12-3 or TRBV12-4 to TRBJ2-1; 8 bases are a match to TRBD2. The junction had 5 bases not matched to a gene; V was cut back by 3 bases and J by 10 bases. The CDR3 covers 13 residues. The DNA of the CDR3 is TGTGCCAGCAGTTTCGGGAGGGGGGGAGAGCAGTTCTTC. The encoded protein is CASSFGRGGEQFF.

In this sample, this clone turned up a few times. A much larger clone lies a single base off, so this may be a read error. The chain joins TRBV19 to TRBJ1-1; D remains unclear. CDR3 length: 11 amino acids. Germline V gene lookup returns CDR1 LNHDA and CDR2 SQIVND (reference sequence). The CDR3 here is CASSRNTEASF. The CDR3 DNA reads as TGTGCCAGTAGTAGGAACACTGAAGCTTCCTTT. Together with reference TRBV19 and TRBJ1-1, the CDR3 gives the full variable domain: DGGITQSPKYLFRKEGQNVTLSCEQNLNHDAMYWYRQDPGQGLRLIYYSQIVNDFQKGDIAEGYSVSREKKESFPLTVTSAQKNPTAFYLCASSRNTEASFGQGTRLTVV.

This clone was observed many times. This chain uses TRBV10-3 with TRBJ2-7; TRBD2 might be the D (6 bases). Deletions cut 0 bases from V and 3 bases from J, with 12 bases between. Looked up from germline, CDR1 is ENHRY and CDR2 is SYGVKD. This CDR3 is built from 15 residues. CDR3 amino acids: CAISESNGGGYEQYF. The CDR3 nucleotides are TGTGCCATCAGTGAGTCGAATGGGGGAGGCTACGAGCAGTACTTC.